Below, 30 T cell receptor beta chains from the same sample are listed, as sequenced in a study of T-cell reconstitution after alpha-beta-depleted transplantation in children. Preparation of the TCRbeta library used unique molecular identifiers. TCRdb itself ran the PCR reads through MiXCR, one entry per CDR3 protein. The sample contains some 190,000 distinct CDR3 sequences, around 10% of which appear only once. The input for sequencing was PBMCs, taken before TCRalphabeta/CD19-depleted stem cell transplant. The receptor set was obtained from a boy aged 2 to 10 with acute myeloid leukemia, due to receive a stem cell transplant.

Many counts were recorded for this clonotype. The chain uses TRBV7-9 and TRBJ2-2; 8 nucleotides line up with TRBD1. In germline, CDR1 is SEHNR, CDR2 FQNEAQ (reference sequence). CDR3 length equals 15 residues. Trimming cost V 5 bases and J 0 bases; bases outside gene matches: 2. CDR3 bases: TGTGCCAGCAGCCAGGGACAGGCGAACACCGGGGAGCTGTTTTTT. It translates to CASSQGQANTGELFF.

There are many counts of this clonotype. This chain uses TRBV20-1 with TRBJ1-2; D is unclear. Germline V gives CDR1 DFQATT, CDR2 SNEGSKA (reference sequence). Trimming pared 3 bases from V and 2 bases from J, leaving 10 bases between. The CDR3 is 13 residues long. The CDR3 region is CSAREVGNYGYTF. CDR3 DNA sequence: TGCAGTGCTAGGGAAGTCGGGAACTATGGCTACACCTTC.

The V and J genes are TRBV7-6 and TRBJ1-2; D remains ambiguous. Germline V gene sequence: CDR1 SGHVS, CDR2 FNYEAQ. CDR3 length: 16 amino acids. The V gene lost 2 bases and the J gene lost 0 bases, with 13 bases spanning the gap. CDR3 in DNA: TGTGCCAGCAGCTTAACCGTCCGAGGAGCTAACTATGGCTACACCTTC. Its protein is CASSLTVRGANYGYTF.

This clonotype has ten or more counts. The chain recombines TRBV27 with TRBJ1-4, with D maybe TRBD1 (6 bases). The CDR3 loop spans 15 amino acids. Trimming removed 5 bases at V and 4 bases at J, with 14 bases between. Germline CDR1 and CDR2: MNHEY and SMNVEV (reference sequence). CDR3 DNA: TGTGCCAGCAGTACCCTACAGGGAGGTAATGAAAAACTGTTTTTT. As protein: CASSTLQGGNEKLFF.

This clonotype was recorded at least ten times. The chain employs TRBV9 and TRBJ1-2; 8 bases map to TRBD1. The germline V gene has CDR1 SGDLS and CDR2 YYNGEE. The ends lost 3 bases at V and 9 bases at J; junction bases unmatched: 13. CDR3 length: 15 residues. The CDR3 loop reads CASSASPTGASRYTF. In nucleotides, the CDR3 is TGTGCCAGCAGCGCATCGCCGACAGGGGCGTCACGCTACACCTTC.

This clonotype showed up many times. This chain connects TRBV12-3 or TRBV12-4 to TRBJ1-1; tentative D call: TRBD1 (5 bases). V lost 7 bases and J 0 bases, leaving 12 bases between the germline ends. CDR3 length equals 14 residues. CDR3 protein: CASTPRQLNTEAFF. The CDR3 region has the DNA TGTGCCAGCACTCCTCGACAGTTGAACACTGAAGCTTTCTTT.

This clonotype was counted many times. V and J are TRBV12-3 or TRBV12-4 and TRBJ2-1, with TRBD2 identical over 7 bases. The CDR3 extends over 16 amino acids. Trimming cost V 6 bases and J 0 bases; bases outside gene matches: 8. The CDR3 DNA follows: TGTGCCAGCAGACAAGGAGCGGGAAGCTCCTACAATGAGCAGTTCTTC. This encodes CASRQGAGSSYNEQFF.

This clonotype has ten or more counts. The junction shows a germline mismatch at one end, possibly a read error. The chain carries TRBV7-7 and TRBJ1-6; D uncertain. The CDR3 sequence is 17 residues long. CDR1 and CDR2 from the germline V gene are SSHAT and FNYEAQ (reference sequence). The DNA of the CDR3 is TGTGCTAGCAGCAATCTTTGGAAGGGCTCACTTAATTCACCCCTCCACTTT. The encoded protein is CASSNLWKGSLNSPLHF.

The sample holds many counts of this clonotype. CDR3 DNA: TGTGCCAGCAGCTTAGCGGGGGGCCGAAGCACAGATACGCAGTATTTT. Translated: CASSLAGGRSTDTQYF. The chain links TRBV7-2 to TRBJ2-3; either TRBD1 or TRBD2 may supply D (6 bases each). Germline CDR1 reads SGHTA; CDR2 reads FQGNSA. Trimming cost V 0 bases and J 0 bases, with 10 bases left between them. The CDR3 sequence is 16 residues long.

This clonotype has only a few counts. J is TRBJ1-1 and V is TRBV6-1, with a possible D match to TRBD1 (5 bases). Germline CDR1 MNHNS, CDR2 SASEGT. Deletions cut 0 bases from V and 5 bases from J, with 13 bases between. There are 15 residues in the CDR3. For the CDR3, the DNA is TGTGCCAGCAGTGAAGCGCAGGGAGGAGAAACTGAAGCTTTCTTT. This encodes CASSEAQGGETEAFF.

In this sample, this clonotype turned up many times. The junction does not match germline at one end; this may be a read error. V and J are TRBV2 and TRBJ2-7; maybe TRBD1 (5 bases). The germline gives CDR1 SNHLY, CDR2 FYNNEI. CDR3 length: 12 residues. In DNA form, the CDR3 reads TGTGCCAGCAGTGGCAGGGTACCCGAGCATTACTTC. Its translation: CASSGRVPEHYF.

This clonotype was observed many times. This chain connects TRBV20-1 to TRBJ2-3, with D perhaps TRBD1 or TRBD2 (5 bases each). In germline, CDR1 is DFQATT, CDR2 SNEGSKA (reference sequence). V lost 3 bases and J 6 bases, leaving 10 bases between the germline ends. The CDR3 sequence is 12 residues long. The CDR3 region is CSASVGVDTQYF. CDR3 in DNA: TGCAGTGCTAGTGTGGGGGTTGATACGCAGTATTTT.

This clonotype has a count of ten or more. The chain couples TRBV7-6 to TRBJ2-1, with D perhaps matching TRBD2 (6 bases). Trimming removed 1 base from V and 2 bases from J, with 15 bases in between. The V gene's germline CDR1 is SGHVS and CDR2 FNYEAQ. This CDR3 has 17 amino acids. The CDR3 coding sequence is TGTGCCAGCAGCTTAGGGGTGGGGGGAGCTACCTACAATGAGCAGTTCTTC. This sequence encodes CASSLGVGGATYNEQFF.

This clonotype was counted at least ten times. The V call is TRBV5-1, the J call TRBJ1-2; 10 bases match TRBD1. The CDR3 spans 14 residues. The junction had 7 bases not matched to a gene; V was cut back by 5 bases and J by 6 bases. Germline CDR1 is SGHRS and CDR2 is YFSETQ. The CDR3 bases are TGCGCCAGCAGAGAGACAGGGGGCATCCATGGCTACACCTTC. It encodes CASRETGGIHGYTF.

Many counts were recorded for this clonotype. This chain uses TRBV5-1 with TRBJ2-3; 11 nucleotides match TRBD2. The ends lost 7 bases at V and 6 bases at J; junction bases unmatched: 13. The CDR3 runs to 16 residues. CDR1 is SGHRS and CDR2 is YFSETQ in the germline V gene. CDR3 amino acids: CASARGSGGAYDTQYF. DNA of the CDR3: TGCGCCAGCGCGAGGGGTAGCGGGGGGGCGTATGATACGCAGTATTTT. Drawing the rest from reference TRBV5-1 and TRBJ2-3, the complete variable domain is KAGVTQTPRYLIKTRGQQVTLSCSPISGHRSVSWYQQTPGQGLQFLFEYFSETQRNKGNFPGRFSGRQFSNSRSEMNVSTLELGDSALYLCASARGSGGAYDTQYFGPGTRLTVL.

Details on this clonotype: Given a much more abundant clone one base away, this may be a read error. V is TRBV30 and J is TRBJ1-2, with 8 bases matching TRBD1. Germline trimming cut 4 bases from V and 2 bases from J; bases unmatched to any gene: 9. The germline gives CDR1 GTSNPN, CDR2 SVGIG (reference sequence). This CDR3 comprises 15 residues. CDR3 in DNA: TGTGCCTGGACCTCAAGGACAGGGTCGAACTATGGCTACACCTTC. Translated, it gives CAWTSRTGSNYGYTF.

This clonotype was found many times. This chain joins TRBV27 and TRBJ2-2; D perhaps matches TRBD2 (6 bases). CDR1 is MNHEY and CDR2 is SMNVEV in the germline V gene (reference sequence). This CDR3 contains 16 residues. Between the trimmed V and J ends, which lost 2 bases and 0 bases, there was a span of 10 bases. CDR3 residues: CASSLISGTNTGELFF. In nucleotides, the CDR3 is TGTGCCAGCAGTTTAATTAGCGGCACGAACACCGGGGAGCTGTTTTTT.

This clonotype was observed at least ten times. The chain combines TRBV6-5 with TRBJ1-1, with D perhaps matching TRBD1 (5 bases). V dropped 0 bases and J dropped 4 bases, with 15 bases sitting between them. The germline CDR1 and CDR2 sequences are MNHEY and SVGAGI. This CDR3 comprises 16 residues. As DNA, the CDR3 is TGTGCCAGCAGTTACTCGATCGGGGGGGGTGGCACTGAAGCTTTCTTT. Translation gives CASSYSIGGGGTEAFF.

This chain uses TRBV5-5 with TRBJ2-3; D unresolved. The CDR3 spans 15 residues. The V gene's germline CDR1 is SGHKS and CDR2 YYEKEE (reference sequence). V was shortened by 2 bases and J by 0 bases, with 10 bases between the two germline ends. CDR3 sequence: CASSFRPASTDTQYF. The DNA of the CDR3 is TGTGCCAGCAGCTTCCGACCGGCTAGCACAGATACGCAGTATTTT.

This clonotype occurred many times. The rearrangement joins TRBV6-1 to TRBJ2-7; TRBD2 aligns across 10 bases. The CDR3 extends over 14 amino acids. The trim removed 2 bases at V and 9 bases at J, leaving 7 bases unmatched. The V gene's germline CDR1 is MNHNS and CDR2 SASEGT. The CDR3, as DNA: TGTGCCAGCAGTGAATTAGCGGGAGGTTGGCGGCAGTACTTC. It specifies CASSELAGGWRQYF.

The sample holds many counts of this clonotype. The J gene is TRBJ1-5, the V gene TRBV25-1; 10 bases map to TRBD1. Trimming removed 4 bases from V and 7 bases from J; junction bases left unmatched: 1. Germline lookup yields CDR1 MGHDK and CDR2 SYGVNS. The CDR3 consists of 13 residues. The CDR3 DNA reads TGTGCCAGCAGTGCGACAGGGGGCCAGCCCCAGCATTTT. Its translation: CASSATGGQPQHF.

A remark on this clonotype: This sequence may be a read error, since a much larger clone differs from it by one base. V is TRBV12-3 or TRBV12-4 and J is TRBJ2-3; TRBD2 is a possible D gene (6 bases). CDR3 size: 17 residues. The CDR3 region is CASSTLGSTGEPDTLYF. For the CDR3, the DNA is TGTGCCAGCAGTACTCTGGGATCAACGGGAGAGCCCGATACGCTGTATTTT.

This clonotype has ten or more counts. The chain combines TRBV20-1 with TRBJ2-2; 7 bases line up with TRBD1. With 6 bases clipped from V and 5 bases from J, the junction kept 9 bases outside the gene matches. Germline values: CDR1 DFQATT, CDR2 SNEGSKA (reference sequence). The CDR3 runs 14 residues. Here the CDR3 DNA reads TGCAGTGCATTTACAGGGGCTCGAACCGGGGAGCTGTTTTTT. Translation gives CSAFTGARTGELFF.

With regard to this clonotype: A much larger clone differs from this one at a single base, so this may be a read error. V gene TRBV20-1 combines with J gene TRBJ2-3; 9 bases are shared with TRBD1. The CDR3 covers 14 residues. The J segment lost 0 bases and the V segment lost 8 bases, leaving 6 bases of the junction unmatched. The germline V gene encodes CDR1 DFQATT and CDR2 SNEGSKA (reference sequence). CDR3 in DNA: TGCAGTTCAACCGGGACAGGGAGCACAGATACGCAGTATTTT. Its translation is CSSTGTGSTDTQYF.

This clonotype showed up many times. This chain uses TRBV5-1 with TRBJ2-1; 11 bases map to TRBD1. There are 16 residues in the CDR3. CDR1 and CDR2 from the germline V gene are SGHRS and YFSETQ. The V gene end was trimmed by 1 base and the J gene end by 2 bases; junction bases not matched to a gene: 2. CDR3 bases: TGCGCCAGCAGCTTGAGGGGACAGGGGGCCTACAATGAGCAGTTCTTC. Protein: CASSLRGQGAYNEQFF.

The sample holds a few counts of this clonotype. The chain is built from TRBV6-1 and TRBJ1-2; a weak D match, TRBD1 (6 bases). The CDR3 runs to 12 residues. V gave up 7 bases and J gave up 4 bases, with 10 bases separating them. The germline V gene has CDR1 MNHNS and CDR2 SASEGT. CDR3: CASNQGSYGYTF. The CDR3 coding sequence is TGTGCCAGCAACCAGGGGAGCTATGGCTACACCTTC.

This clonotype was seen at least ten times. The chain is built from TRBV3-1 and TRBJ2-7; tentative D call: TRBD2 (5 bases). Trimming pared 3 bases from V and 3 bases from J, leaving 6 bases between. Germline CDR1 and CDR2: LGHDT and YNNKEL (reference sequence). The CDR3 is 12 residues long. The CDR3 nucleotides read TGTGCCAGCAGCCACGACTACTACGAGCAGTACTTC. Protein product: CASSHDYYEQYF.

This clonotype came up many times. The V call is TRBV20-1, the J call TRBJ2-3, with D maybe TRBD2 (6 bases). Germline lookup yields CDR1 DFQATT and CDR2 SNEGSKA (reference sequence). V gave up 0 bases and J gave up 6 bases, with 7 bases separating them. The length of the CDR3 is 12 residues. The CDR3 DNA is TGCAGTGCTAGAGATCGGGGGGATACGCAGTATTTT. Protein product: CSARDRGDTQYF.

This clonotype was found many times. The CDR3 is CASSLDTTGELFF. The CDR3 nucleotides are TGTGCCAGCAGTCTTGACACCACCGGGGAGCTGTTTTTT. The chain is built from TRBV12-3 or TRBV12-4 and TRBJ2-2; no reliable D call. CDR3 length: 13 residues. Trimming pared 5 bases from V and 4 bases from J, leaving 8 bases between.

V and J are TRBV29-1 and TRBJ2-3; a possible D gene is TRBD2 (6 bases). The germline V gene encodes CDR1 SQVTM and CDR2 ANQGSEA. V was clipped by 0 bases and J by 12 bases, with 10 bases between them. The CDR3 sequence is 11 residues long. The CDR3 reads CSVEDNGRQYF. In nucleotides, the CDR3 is TGCAGCGTTGAAGATAACGGGAGACAGTATTTT.